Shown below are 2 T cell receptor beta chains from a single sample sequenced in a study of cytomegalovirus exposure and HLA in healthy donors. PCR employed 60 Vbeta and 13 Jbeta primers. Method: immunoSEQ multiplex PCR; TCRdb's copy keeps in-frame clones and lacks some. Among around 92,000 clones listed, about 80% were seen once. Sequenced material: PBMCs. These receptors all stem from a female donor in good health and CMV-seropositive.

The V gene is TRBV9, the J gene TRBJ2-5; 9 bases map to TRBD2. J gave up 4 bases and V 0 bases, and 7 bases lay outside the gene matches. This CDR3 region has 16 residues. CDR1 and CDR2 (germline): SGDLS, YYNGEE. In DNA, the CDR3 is TGTGCCAGCAGCGTAGGTGCGCGGGGGGGCCTAGAGACCCAGTACTTC. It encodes CASSVGARGGLETQYF. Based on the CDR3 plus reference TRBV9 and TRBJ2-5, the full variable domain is DSGVTQTPKHLITATGQRVTLRCSPRSGDLSVYWYQQSLDQGLQFLIQYYNGEERAKGNILERFSAQQFPDLHSELNLSSLELGDSALYFCASSVGARGGLETQYFGPGTRLLVL.

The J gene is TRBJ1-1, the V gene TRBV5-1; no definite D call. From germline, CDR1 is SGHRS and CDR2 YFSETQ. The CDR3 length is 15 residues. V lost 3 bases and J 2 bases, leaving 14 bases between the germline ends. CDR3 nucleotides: TGCGCCAGCAGCTCTTTGGGCAAAGGAAACACTGAAGCTTTCTTT. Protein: CASSSLGKGNTEAFF.